Following are 5 T cell receptor beta chains from one sample sequenced in a study of neurological immune-mediated disorders. TCRdb re-called the 5' RACE reads through MiXCR, storing one row per CDR3 protein. The table lists under 60,000 distinct CDR3 sequences, 4.5% to 7% of them singletons. The sample consisted of CD4+ T cells from blood. The receptors were sampled from a woman aged 18-30 years with multiple sclerosis.

In this sample, this clonotype turned up many times. The genes are TRBV5-6 and TRBJ1-2; D not certain. The V end was cut by 4 bases, the J end by 3 bases, with 16 bases between. CDR3 size: 15 residues. Germline assignment: CDR1 SGHDT and CDR2 YYEEEE. CDR3 region: CASSRAGRKDYGYTF. The CDR3 DNA is TGTGCCAGCAGCCGCGCCGGACGGAAAGACTATGGCTACACCTTC.

The sample holds many counts of this clonotype. The CDR3 bases are TGTGCCAGCAGCCAACTCTTAGCGGGGGGGTATGAGCAGTTCTTC. It translates to CASSQLLAGGYEQFF. The chain links TRBV3-1 to TRBJ2-1; 11 bases are shared with TRBD2. Germline CDR1 reads LGHDT; CDR2 reads YNNKEL (reference sequence). J gave up 8 bases and V 2 bases, and 5 bases lay outside the gene matches. The CDR3 covers 15 residues.

This clonotype occurred many times. The chain joins TRBV29-1 to TRBJ2-5, with no clear D. V dropped 4 bases and J dropped 0 bases, with 12 bases sitting between them. The CDR3 totals 14 residues. Germline V lookup: CDR1 SQVTM, CDR2 ANQGSEA. CDR3 in DNA: TGCAGCGTTGTCTCGGTTAAGTACCAAGAGACCCAGTACTTC. Residues: CSVVSVKYQETQYF.

The sample holds many counts of this clonotype. V gene TRBV6-2 or TRBV6-3 combines with J gene TRBJ2-3; perhaps D is TRBD1 or TRBD2 (5 bases each). The CDR3 contains 16 residues. The V end was cut by 5 bases, the J end by 1 base, with 16 bases between. Per the germline V gene, CDR1 is MNHEY and CDR2 is SVGEGT. This CDR3 reads CASSPRGVDGTDTQYF. Written as DNA, the CDR3 is TGTGCCAGCAGTCCAAGAGGGGTAGACGGCACAGATACGCAGTATTTT.

This clonotype was observed many times. The gene calls are TRBV11-2 and TRBJ2-7, with TRBD2 identical over 7 bases. The CDR3 contains 15 residues. Germline assignment: CDR1 SGHAT and CDR2 FQNNGV. V lost 1 base and J lost 5; bases outside the gene matches: 8. CDR3 sequence: CASSLGRGGAHEQYV. For the CDR3, the DNA is TGTGCCAGCAGCTTAGGCCGGGGAGGGGCTCACGAGCAGTACGTC.